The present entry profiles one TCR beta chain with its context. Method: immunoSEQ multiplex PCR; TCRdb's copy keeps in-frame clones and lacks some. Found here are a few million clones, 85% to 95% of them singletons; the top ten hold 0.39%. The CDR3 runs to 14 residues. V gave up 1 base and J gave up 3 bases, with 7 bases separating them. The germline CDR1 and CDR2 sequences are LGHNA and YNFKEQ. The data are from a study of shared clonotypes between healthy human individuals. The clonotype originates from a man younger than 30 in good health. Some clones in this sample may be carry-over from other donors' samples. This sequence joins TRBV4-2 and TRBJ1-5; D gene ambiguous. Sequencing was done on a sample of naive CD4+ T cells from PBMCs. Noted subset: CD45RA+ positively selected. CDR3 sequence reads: CASSQAQPNQPQHF. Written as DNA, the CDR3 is TGTGCCAGCAGCCAAGCCCAGCCCAATCAGCCCCAGCATTTT.